These 13 T cell receptor beta chains were all obtained from the same sample, sequenced in a study of cytotoxic CD8 clonotypes in ibrutinib-treated CLL. The protocol was immunoSEQ multiplex PCR, while the TCRdb copy is restricted to in-frame clones and leaves out a portion. The table shows 50,000 to 65,000 clones, with approximately 71% occurring only once. The source was PBMCs, collected after 12 months of ibrutinib treatment. Source of these receptors: a human donor with chronic lymphocytic leukemia.

The V and J genes are TRBV10-3 and TRBJ2-7; 9 positions match TRBD1. The CDR3 contains 15 residues. Germline V CDR1 and CDR2: ENHRY, SYGVKD. J lost 2 bases, V lost 6 bases, and 8 bases had no gene match. The CDR3: CAISQTDRGAYEQYF. CDR3 nucleotides: TGTGCCATCAGCCAAACGGACAGGGGCGCCTACGAGCAGTACTTC.

V usage is TRBV7-6 and J usage is TRBJ2-5; the match to TRBD2 covers 9 bases. In germline, CDR1 is SGHVS, CDR2 FNYEAQ. J was trimmed by 4 bases and V by 1 base; bases with no gene match: 10. This CDR3 spans 17 amino acids. The CDR3 sequence: CASSLGLAGPIGETQYF. For the CDR3, the DNA is TGTGCCAGCAGCTTAGGCCTAGCGGGACCCATAGGAGAGACCCAGTACTTC.

The rearrangement links TRBV7-3 to TRBJ2-2; D is perhaps TRBD2 (5 bases). Trimming cost V 5 bases and J 5 bases, with 9 bases left between them. The CDR3 runs to 13 residues. Germline V gene lookup returns CDR1 SGHTA and CDR2 FQGTGA. The CDR3 DNA is TGTGCCAGCAGCCCGACGGGGACCGGGGAGCTGTTTTTT. Its protein is CASSPTGTGELFF.

The rearrangement joins TRBV7-3 to TRBJ2-2, with TRBD1 matching 7 bases. CDR3 length: 17 residues. Germline-derived CDR1 and CDR2 are SGHTA and FQGTGA. The junction had 11 bases not matched to a gene; V was cut back by 6 bases and J by 1 base. CDR3 amino acids: CASSPRQGFGNTGELFF. The CDR3, as DNA: TGTGCCAGCAGTCCACGACAGGGATTCGGGAACACCGGGGAGCTGTTTTTT.

This clone was seen more than once but under ten times. CDR3 sequence reads: CASSFPQGRETQYF. CDR3 coding DNA: TGTGCCAGCAGTTTCCCTCAGGGGCGGGAGACCCAGTACTTC. J is TRBJ2-5 and V is TRBV28, with D perhaps matching TRBD1 (6 bases). CDR1 is MDHEN and CDR2 is SYDVKM in the germline V gene. CDR3 length: 14 residues. V was trimmed by 3 bases and J by 5 bases, leaving 13 bases between them.

This clone has a single count. The chain is built from TRBV4-1 and TRBJ2-3; 10 nucleotides line up with TRBD2. With V trimmed by 1 base and J by 1 base, 8 bases remained unmatched. There are 18 residues in the CDR3. CDR1 and CDR2 (germline): MGHRA, YSYEKL. The CDR3 DNA follows: TGCGCCAGCAGCCAAGTATTCCTAGCGGGAGTAGGCACAGATACGCAGTATTTT. Translation: CASSQVFLAGVGTDTQYF.

The chain couples TRBV5-4 to TRBJ1-1; D is ambiguous. This CDR3 spans 12 amino acids. CDR1 is SGHNT, CDR2 YYREEE, per germline (reference sequence). The V end lost 2 bases, the J end lost 1 base, and 3 bases lay between the germline ends. The chain's CDR3 is CASSFRNTEAFF. CDR3 DNA: TGTGCCAGCAGCTTCCGGAACACTGAAGCTTTCTTT.

This chain connects TRBV10-1 to TRBJ2-7; perhaps TRBD2 as D (5 bases). Germline CDR1 WNHNN, CDR2 SYGVQD (reference sequence). CDR3 length equals 15 residues. V was clipped by 2 bases and J by 0 bases, with 11 bases between them. The CDR3 region is CASSEVEGSSYEQYF. Here the CDR3 DNA reads TGCGCCAGCAGTGAGGTTGAGGGTAGCTCCTACGAGCAGTACTTC.

The chain combines TRBV30 with TRBJ1-4; tentative D call: TRBD1 (6 bases). The CDR3 is 15 residues long. Germline V gives CDR1 GTSNPN, CDR2 SVGIG (reference sequence). V was shortened by 2 bases and J by 3 bases, with 13 bases between the two germline ends. The CDR3 spells CAWSSKTGSNEKLFF. CDR3 bases: TGTGCCTGGAGTTCCAAGACAGGATCTAATGAAAAACTGTTTTTT.

This clone has just a few counts. In DNA form, the CDR3 reads TGCGCCAGCAGAGCCCCCATCGTTAATGAGCAGTTCTTC. Residues: CASRAPIVNEQFF. This sequence joins TRBV4-1 and TRBJ2-1; D gene unclear. Germline V gene sequence: CDR1 MGHRA, CDR2 YSYEKL. V was cut by 6 bases and J by 7 bases, with 13 bases left in between. The CDR3 has 13 amino acids.

The chain is built from TRBV5-4 and TRBJ2-1, with D maybe TRBD2 (6 bases). V was clipped by 0 bases and J by 7 bases, with 8 bases between them. The CDR3 sequence is 13 residues long. Germline assignment: CDR1 SGHNT and CDR2 YYREEE (reference sequence). The CDR3: CASSLAGGNEQFF. CDR3 DNA: TGTGCCAGCAGCTTGGCCGGAGGGAATGAGCAGTTCTTC.

V gene TRBV4-1 combines with J gene TRBJ2-7; weak D call: TRBD2 (6 bases). The CDR3 sequence is 15 residues long. V lost 3 bases and J lost 2, with 14 bases in between. The germline CDR1 and CDR2 sequences are MGHRA and YSYEKL. The CDR3 spells CASSQRAGLTYEQYF. The CDR3 nucleotides are TGCGCCAGCAGCCAGAGGGCGGGGCTTACCTACGAGCAGTACTTC.

This clone has a handful of counts. CDR3 bases: TGTGCCAGCAGCTTATGGCCCGTAGATGAGCAGTACTTC. Protein: CASSLWPVDEQYF. The J gene is TRBJ2-7, the V gene TRBV7-3; no clear D gene. Germline CDR1 is SGHTA and CDR2 is FQGTGA. The CDR3 loop spans 13 amino acids. Trimming took off 2 bases at V and 7 bases at J, with 12 bases between the two ends.